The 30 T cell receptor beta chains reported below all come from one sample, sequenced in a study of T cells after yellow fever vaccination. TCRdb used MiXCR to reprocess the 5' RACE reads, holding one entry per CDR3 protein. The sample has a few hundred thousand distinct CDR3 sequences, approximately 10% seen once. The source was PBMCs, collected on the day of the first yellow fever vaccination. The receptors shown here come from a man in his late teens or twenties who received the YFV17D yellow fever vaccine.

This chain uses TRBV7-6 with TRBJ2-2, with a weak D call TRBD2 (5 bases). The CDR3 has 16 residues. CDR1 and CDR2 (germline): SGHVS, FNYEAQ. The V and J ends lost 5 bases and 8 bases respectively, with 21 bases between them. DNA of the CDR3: TGTGCCAGCAGCACCCCCCCCCGGACTCGGTTAGGGGAGCTGTTTTTT. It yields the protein CASSTPPRTRLGELFF.

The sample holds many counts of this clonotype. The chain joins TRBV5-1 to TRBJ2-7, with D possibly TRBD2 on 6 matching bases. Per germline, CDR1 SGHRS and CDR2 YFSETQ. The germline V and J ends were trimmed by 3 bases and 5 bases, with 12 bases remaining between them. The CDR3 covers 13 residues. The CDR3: CASSSSGSHEQYF. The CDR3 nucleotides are TGCGCCAGCAGCTCATCCGGGAGCCACGAGCAGTACTTC.

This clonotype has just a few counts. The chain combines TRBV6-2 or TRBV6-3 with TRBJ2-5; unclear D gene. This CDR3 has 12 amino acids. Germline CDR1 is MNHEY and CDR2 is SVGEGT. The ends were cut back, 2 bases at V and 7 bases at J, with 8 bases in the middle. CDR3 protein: CASSYASRTQYF. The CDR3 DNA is TGTGCCAGCAGTTACGCGTCCCGGACCCAGTACTTC.

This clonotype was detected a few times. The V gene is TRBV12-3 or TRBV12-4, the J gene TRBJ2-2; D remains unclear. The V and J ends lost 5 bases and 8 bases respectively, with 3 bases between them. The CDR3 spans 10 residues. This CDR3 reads CASSRGELFF. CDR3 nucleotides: TGTGCCAGCAGTCGAGGGGAGCTGTTTTTT.

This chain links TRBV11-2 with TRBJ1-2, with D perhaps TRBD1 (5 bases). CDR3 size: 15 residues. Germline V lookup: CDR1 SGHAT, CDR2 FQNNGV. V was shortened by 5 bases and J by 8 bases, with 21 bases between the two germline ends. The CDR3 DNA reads TGTGCCAGCAGCATAGTGGGGGAAGGGGTGAAAGGCTACACCTTC. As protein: CASSIVGEGVKGYTF.

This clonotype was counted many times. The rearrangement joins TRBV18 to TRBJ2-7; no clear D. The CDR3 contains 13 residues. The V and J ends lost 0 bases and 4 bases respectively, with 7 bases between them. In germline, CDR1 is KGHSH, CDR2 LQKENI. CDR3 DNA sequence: TGTGCCAGCTCACCACCGCCCAGGTACGAGCAGTACTTC. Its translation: CASSPPPRYEQYF.

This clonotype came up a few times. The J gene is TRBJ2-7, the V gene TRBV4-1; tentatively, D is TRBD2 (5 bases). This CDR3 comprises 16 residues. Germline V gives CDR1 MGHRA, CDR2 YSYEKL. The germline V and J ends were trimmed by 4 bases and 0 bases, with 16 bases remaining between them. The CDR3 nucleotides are TGCGCCAGCAGCCGCGAGGACTTTCCCAGCTCCTACGAGCAGTACTTC. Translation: CASSREDFPSSYEQYF.

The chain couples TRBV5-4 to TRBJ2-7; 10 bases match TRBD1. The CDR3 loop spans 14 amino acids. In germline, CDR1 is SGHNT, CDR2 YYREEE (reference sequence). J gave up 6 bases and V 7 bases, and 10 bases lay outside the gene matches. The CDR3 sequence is CASEKGQGLGEQYF. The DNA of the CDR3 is TGTGCCAGCGAAAAGGGACAGGGGTTAGGCGAGCAGTACTTC.

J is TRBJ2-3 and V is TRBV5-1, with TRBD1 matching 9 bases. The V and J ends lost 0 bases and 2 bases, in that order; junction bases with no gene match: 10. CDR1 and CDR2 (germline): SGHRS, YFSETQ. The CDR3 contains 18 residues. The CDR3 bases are TGCGCCAGCAGCTTGGAGGCTCGCGGGACAGGGTACACAGATACGCAGTATTTT. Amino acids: CASSLEARGTGYTDTQYF.

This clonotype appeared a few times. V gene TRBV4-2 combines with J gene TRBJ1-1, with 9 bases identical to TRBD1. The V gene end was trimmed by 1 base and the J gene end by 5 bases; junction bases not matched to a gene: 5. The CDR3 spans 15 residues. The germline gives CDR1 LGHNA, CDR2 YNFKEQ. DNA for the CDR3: TGTGCCAGCAGCCAAGCCGGGACAGGGATTACTGAAGCTTTCTTT. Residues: CASSQAGTGITEAFF.

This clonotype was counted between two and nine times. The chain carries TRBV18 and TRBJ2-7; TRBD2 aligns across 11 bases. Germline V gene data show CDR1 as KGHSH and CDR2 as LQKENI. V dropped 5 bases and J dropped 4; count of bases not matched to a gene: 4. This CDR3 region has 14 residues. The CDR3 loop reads CASSTSGGFYEQYF. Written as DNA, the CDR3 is TGTGCCAGCTCAACTAGCGGGGGTTTTTACGAGCAGTACTTC.

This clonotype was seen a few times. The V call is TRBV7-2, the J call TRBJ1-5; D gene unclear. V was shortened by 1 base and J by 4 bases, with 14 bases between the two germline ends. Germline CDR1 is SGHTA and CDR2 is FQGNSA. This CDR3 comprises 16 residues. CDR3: CASSLVGHTINQPQHF. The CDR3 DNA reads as TGTGCCAGCAGCTTAGTAGGGCACACCATAAATCAGCCCCAGCATTTT.

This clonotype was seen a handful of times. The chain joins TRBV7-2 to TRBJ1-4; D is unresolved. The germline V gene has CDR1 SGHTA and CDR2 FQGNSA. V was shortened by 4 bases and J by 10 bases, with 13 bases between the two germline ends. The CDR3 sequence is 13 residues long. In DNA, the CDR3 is TGTGCCAGCAGCTCCAAAGAACACGGAAAACTGTTTTTT. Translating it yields CASSSKEHGKLFF.

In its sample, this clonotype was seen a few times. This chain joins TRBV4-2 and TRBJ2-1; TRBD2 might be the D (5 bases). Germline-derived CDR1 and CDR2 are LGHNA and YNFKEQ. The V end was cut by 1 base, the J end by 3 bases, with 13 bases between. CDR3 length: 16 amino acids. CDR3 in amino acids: CASSQGASTGYNEQFF. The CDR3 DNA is TGTGCCAGCAGCCAAGGGGCTAGCACTGGCTACAATGAGCAGTTCTTC.

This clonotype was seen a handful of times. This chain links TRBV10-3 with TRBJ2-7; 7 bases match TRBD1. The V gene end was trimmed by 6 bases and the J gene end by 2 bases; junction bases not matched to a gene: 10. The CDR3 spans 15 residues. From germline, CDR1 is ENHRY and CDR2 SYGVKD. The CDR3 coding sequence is TGTGCCATCAGGGACAAAACAGGGGCCCCCTACGAGCAGTACTTC. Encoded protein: CAIRDKTGAPYEQYF.

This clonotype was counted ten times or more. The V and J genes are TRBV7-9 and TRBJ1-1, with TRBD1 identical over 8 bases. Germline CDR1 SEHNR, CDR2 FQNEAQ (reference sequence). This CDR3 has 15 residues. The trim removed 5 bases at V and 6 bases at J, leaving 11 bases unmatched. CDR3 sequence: CASSPPDRESPEAFF. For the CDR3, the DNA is TGTGCCAGCAGCCCACCGGACAGGGAGAGCCCTGAAGCTTTCTTT.

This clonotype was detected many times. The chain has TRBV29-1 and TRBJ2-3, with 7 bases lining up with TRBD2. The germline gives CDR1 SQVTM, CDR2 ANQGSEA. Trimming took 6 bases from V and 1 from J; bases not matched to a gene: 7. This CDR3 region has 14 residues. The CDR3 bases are TGCAGCGTGGTCAGGAGCGGGGGCACAGATACGCAGTATTTT. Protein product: CSVVRSGGTDTQYF.

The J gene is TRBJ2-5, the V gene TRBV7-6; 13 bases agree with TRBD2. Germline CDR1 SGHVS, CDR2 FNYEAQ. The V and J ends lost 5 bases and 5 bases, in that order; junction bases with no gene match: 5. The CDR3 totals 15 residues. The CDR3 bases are TGTGCCAGCAGCCGACTAGCGGGGGGAGGTGAGACCCAGTACTTC. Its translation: CASSRLAGGGETQYF.

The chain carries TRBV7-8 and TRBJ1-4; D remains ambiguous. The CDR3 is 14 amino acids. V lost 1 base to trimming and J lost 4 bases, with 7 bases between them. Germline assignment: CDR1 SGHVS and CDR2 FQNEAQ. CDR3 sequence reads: CASSLGQLNEKLFF. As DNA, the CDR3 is TGTGCCAGCAGCTTAGGCCAGCTTAATGAAAAACTGTTTTTT.

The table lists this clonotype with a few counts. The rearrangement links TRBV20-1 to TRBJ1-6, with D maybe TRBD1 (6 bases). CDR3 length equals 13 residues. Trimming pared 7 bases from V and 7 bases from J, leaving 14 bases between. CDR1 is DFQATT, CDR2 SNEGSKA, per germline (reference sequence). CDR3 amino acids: CSVNRDINSPLHF. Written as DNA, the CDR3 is TGCAGTGTGAACCGGGACATAAATTCACCCCTCCACTTT.

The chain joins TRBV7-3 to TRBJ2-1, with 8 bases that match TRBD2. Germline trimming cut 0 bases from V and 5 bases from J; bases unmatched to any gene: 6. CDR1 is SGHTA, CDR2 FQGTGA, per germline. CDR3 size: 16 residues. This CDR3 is CASSLTPGGRDNEQFF. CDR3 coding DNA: TGTGCCAGCAGCTTAACCCCGGGGGGGCGGGACAATGAGCAGTTCTTC.

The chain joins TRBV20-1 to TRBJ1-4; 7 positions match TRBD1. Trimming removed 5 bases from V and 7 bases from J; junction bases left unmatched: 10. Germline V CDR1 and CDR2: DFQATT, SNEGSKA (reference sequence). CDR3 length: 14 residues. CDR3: CSALDTGASEKLFF. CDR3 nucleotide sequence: TGCAGTGCTCTAGATACAGGGGCGAGTGAAAAACTGTTTTTT.

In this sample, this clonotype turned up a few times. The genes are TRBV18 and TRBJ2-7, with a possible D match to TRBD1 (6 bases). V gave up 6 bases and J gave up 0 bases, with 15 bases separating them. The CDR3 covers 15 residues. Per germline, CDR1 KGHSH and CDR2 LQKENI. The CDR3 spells CASSEQGYSSYEQYF. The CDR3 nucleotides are TGTGCCAGCTCGGAACAGGGATACAGCTCCTACGAGCAGTACTTC.

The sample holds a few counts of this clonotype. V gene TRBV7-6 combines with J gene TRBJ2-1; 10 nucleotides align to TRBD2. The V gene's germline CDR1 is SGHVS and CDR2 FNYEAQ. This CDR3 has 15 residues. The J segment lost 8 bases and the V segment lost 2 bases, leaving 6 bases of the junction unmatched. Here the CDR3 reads CASSLRPSGGDEQFF. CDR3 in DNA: TGTGCCAGCAGCTTAAGGCCTAGCGGGGGCGATGAGCAGTTCTTC.

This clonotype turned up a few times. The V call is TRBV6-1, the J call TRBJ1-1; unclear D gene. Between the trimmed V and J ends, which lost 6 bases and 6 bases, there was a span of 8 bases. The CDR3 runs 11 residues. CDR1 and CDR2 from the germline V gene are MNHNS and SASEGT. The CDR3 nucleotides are TGTGCCAGCAGCCGGAGGGCTGAAGCTTTCTTT. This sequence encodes CASSRRAEAFF.

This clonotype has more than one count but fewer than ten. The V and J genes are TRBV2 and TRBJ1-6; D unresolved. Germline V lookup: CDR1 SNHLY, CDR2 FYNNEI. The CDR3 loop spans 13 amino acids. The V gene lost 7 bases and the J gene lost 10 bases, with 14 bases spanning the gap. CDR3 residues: CASIVGRESPLHF. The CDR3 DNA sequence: TGTGCCAGCATCGTAGGGAGGGAATCACCCCTCCACTTT.

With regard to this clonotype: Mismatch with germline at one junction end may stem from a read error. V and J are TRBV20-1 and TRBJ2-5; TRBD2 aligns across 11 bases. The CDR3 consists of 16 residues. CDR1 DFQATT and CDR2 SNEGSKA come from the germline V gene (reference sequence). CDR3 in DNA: TGCAGTGCTAGGGTACTAGCGGGGGTTGTCCAAGAGGCCCAGTACTTC. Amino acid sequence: CSARVLAGVVQEAQYF.

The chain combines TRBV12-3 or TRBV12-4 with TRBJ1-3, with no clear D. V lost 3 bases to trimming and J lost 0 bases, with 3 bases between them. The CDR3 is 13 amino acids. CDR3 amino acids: CASSFYSGNTIYF. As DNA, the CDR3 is TGTGCCAGCAGTTTCTACTCTGGAAACACCATATATTTT.

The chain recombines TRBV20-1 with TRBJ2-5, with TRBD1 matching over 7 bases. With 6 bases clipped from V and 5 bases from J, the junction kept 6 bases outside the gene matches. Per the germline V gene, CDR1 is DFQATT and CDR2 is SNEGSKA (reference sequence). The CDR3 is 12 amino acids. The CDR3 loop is CSATGQDETQYF. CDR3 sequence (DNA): TGCAGTGCAACCGGACAGGACGAGACCCAGTACTTC.

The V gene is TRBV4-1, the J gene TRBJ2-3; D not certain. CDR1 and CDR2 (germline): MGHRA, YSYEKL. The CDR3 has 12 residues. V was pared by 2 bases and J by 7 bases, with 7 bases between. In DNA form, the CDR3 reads TGCGCCAGCAGCCAACCGGGTAATACGCAGTATTTT. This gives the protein CASSQPGNTQYF.